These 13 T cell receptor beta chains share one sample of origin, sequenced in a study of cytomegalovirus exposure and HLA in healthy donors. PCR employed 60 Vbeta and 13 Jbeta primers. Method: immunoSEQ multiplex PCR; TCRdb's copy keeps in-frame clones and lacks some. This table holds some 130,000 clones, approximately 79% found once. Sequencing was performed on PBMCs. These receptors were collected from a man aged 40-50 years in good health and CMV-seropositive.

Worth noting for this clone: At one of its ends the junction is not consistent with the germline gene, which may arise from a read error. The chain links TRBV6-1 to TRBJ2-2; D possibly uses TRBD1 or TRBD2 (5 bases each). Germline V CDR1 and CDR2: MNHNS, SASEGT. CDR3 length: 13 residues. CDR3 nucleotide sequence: TGTGCCAGCAGGGAAGAGGGGTCCGGGGAGCTGTTTTTT. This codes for CASREEGSGELFF.

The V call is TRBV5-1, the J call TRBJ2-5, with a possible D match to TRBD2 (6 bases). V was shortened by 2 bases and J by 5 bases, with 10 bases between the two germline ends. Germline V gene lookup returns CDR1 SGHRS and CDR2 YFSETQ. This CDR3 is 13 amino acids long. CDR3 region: CASSFFGGETQYF. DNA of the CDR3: TGCGCCAGCAGCTTTTTTGGGGGGGAGACCCAGTACTTC. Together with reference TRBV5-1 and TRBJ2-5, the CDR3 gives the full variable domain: KAGVTQTPRYLIKTRGQQVTLSCSPISGHRSVSWYQQTPGQGLQFLFEYFSETQRNKGNFPGRFSGRQFSNSRSEMNVSTLELGDSALYLCASSFFGGETQYFGPGTRLLVL.

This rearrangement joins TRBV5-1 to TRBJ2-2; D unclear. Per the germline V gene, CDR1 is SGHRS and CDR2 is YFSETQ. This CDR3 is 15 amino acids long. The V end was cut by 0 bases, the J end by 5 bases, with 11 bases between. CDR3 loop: CASSLVIGGTGELFF. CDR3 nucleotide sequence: TGCGCCAGCAGCTTGGTAATCGGTGGTACCGGGGAGCTGTTTTTT.

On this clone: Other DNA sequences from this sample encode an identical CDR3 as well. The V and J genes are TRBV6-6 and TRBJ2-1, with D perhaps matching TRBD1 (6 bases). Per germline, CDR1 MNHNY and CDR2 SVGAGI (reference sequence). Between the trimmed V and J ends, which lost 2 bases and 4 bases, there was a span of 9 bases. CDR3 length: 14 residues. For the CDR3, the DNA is TGTGCCAGCAGTTACCAGGACAGTTACAATGAGCAGTTCTTC. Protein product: CASSYQDSYNEQFF.

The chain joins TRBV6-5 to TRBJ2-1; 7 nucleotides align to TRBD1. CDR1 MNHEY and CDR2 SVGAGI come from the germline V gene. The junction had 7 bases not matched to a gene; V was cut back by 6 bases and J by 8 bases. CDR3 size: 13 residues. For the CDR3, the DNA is TGTGCCAGCAGGGCAGGGGGTACGGATGAGCAGTTCTTC. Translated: CASRAGGTDEQFF.

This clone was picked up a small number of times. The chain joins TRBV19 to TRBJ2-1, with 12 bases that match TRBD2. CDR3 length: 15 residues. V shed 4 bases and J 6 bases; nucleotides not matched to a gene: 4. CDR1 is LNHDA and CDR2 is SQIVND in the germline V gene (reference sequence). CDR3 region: CASSRGLAGLNEQFF. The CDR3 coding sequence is TGTGCCAGTAGTAGGGGACTAGCGGGCCTCAATGAGCAGTTCTTC.

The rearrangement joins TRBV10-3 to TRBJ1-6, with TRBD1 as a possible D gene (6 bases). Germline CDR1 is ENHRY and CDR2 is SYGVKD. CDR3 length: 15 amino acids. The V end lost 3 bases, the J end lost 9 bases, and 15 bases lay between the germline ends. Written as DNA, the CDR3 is TGTGCCATCAGTGATGGGGCGGGGGCTGGTTCACCCCTCCACTTT. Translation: CAISDGAGAGSPLHF.

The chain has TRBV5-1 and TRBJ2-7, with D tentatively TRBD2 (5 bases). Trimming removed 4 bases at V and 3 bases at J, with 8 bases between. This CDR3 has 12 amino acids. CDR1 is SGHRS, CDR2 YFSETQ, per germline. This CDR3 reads CASSAGVYEQYF. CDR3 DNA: TGCGCCAGCAGCGCGGGCGTCTACGAGCAGTACTTC.

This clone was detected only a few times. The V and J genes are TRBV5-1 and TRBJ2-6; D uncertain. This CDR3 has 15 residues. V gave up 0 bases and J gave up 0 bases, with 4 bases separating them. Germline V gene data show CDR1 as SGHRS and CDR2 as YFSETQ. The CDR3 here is CASSLGPSGANVLTF. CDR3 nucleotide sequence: TGCGCCAGCAGCTTGGGGCCCTCTGGGGCCAACGTCCTGACTTTC.

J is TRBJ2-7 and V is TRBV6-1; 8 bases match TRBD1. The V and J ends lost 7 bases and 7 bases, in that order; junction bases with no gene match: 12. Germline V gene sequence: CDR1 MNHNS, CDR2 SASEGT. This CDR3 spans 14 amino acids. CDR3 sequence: CASTARDRLGEQYF. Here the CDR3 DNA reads TGTGCCAGCACCGCCCGGGACAGGCTCGGGGAGCAGTACTTC.

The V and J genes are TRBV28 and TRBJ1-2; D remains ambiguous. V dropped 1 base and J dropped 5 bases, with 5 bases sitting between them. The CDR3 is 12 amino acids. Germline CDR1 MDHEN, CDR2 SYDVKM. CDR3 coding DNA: TGTGCCAGCAGTTTATCCTTTTATGGCTACACCTTC. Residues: CASSLSFYGYTF.

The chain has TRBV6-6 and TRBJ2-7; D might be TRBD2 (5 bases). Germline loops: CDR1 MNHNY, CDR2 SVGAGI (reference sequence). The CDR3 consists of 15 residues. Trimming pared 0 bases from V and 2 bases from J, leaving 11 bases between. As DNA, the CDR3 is TGTGCCAGCAGTTACTCCCTAGCAGACACCTACGAGCAGTACTTC. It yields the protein CASSYSLADTYEQYF.

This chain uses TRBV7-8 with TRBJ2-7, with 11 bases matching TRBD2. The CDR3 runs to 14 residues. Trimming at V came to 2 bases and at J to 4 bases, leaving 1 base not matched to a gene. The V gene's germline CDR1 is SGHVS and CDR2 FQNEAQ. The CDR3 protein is CASSLTSGSYEQYF. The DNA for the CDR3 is TGTGCCAGCAGCTTAACTAGCGGGAGTTACGAGCAGTACTTC.